The 10 T cell receptor beta chains below were found in one sample sequenced in a study of CD8 T cells in Susac syndrome. Reverse transcription of 0.5 to 1 ug RNA was performed with random hexamers. A single record per CDR3 protein comes from TCRdb applying MiXCR to the immunoSEQ multiplex PCR reads. The repertoire consists of about 300,000 distinct CDR3 sequences, with 65% to 90% occurring once and the leading ten covering roughly 0.21%. Source material: CD8+ T cells from PBMCs. The source is a human donor with multiple sclerosis.

This rearrangement joins TRBV27 to TRBJ1-2, with 7 bases fitting TRBD1. Germline V gives CDR1 MNHEY, CDR2 SMNVEV (reference sequence). The CDR3 is 13 residues long. Trimming at V came to 6 bases and at J to 3 bases, leaving 4 bases not matched to a gene. CDR3 region: CASSQGQYYGYTF. The CDR3 DNA sequence: TGTGCCAGCAGCCAGGGACAGTACTATGGCTACACCTTC.

This rearrangement joins TRBV9 to TRBJ1-2; D is ambiguous. The CDR3 covers 18 residues. The germline CDR1 and CDR2 sequences are SGDLS and YYNGEE. Trimming took off 0 bases at V and 0 bases at J, with 18 bases between the two ends. CDR3 in DNA: TGTGCCAGCAGCGTAGCTCAATACGGGCCTAGTCCTAACTATGGCTACACCTTC. Translated: CASSVAQYGPSPNYGYTF.

Only one count was recorded for this clonotype. The chain has TRBV7-9 and TRBJ2-7; 8 nucleotides match TRBD2. With 6 bases clipped from V and 3 bases from J, the junction kept 10 bases outside the gene matches. Germline V gene data show CDR1 as SEHNR and CDR2 as FQNEAQ (reference sequence). The CDR3 length is 15 residues. The CDR3 is CASSPPGGRLYEQYF. For the CDR3, the DNA is TGTGCCAGCAGTCCCCCGGGGGGGAGGCTCTACGAGCAGTACTTC.

This rearrangement joins TRBV28 to TRBJ2-1; 8 positions agree with TRBD2. V lost 6 bases, J lost 5 bases, and 6 bases stayed unmatched. Germline-derived CDR1 and CDR2 are MDHEN and SYDVKM. This CDR3 comprises 14 residues. The CDR3 spells CASSRTSRNNEQFF. The DNA for the CDR3 is TGTGCCAGCAGCCGGACTAGCCGTAACAATGAGCAGTTCTTC.

The chain links TRBV28 to TRBJ1-4; D ambiguous. Germline loops: CDR1 MDHEN, CDR2 SYDVKM. V was shortened by 3 bases and J by 3 bases, with 23 bases between the two germline ends. The CDR3 is 19 amino acids. The CDR3 DNA reads TGTGCCAGCAGTTTTTCTCTCTCGGGGATGGGCGATGCTAATGAAAAACTGTTTTTT. This codes for CASSFSLSGMGDANEKLFF.

This clonotype was seen only once. This chain connects TRBV20-1 to TRBJ1-1; perhaps TRBD1 as D (5 bases). The germline V and J ends were trimmed by 0 bases and 3 bases, with 14 bases remaining between them. Per the germline V gene, CDR1 is DFQATT and CDR2 is SNEGSKA (reference sequence). This CDR3 has 15 residues. CDR3 DNA: TGCAGTGCTAGAGATCGCGAAGGGGAGGACACTGAAGCTTTCTTT. This encodes CSARDREGEDTEAFF.

This clonotype was found once. V is TRBV25-1 and J is TRBJ2-1; 9 bases agree with TRBD2. This CDR3 region has 14 residues. Per germline, CDR1 MGHDK and CDR2 SYGVNS. With 7 bases clipped from V and 7 bases from J, the junction kept 8 bases outside the gene matches. The CDR3 reads CASKAGLARNEQFF. The CDR3 nucleotides are TGTGCCAGCAAGGCCGGACTAGCGCGTAATGAGCAGTTCTTC.

This clonotype was counted only a few times. The rearrangement uses TRBV4-3 and TRBJ2-1, with D perhaps TRBD1 or TRBD2 (6 bases each). This CDR3 is built from 14 residues. V was cut by 3 bases and J by 8 bases, with 14 bases left in between. CDR1 and CDR2 (germline): LGHNA, YSLEER. The CDR3 spells CASSQYGGGYEQFF. In DNA form, the CDR3 reads TGCGCCAGCAGCCAGTACGGAGGGGGGTATGAGCAGTTCTTC.

The CDR3 DNA reads TGTGCCAGCAGCACAAAAGGGGAAACTGAAGCTTTCTTT. Translating gives CASSTKGETEAFF. The chain is built from TRBV5-4 and TRBJ1-1; TRBD1 might be the D (5 bases). V was shortened by 4 bases and J by 5 bases, with 12 bases between the two germline ends. The germline V gene has CDR1 SGHNT and CDR2 YYREEE (reference sequence). The CDR3 totals 13 residues. Combining the CDR3 with reference TRBV5-4 and TRBJ1-1 gives the whole variable domain ETGVTQSPTHLIKTRGQQVTLRCSSQSGHNTVSWYQQALGQGPQFIFQYYREEENGRGNFPPRFSGLQFPNYSSELNVNALELDDSALYLCASSTKGETEAFFGQGTRLTVV.

The chain combines TRBV19 with TRBJ2-1, with TRBD1 identical over 10 bases. CDR1 and CDR2 from the germline V gene are LNHDA and SQIVND (reference sequence). V lost 8 bases and J lost 5; bases outside the gene matches: 21. This CDR3 is built from 19 residues. The CDR3 is CASRPGQGLFQGPHNEQFF. CDR3 in DNA: TGTGCCAGTCGTCCGGGACAGGGGTTGTTCCAAGGACCCCACAATGAGCAGTTCTTC.